Presented here are 17 T cell receptor beta chains from one specimen sequenced in a study of blood T cell repertoires in COVID-19. Assay: immunoSEQ multiplex PCR; the TCRdb copy retains only in-frame clones and omits some. This sample has 81,000 or so clones, with almost 95% found just once. Source material: peripheral blood. Receptor source: an older woman with active COVID-19.

The J gene is TRBJ2-1, the V gene TRBV7-2; 8 nucleotides line up with TRBD1. V gave up 5 bases and J gave up 2 bases; unmatched junction bases: 5. Germline V lookup: CDR1 SGHTA, CDR2 FQGNSA. The CDR3 is 15 residues long. This CDR3 reads CASSAPRGPYNEQFF. DNA for the CDR3: TGTGCCAGCAGCGCCCCCAGGGGGCCCTACAATGAGCAGTTCTTC.

The V call is TRBV5-5, the J call TRBJ2-7; possible D gene TRBD2, 5 bases. The CDR3 has 14 amino acids. V lost 3 bases and J lost 5, with 15 bases in between. Germline V gene lookup returns CDR1 SGHKS and CDR2 YYEKEE (reference sequence). The CDR3 here is CASSYRAGMNEQYF. DNA of the CDR3: TGTGCCAGCAGCTATCGTGCGGGTATGAACGAGCAGTACTTC.

The genes are TRBV30 and TRBJ1-2; weak D call: TRBD1 (6 bases). This CDR3 is built from 13 residues. V gave up 0 bases and J gave up 9 bases, with 14 bases separating them. CDR1 is GTSNPN and CDR2 is SVGIG in the germline V gene (reference sequence). The CDR3 loop is CAWSVQGSDSYTF. In DNA form, the CDR3 reads TGTGCCTGGAGTGTCCAGGGGAGCGATAGCTACACCTTC.

V gene TRBV18 combines with J gene TRBJ2-1, with TRBD2 matching over 12 bases. With 3 bases clipped from V and 14 bases from J, the junction kept 17 bases outside the gene matches. The CDR3 loop spans 17 amino acids. From germline, CDR1 is KGHSH and CDR2 LQKENI. CDR3 residues: CASSPSPGLAGSGGKFF. In DNA, the CDR3 is TGTGCCAGCTCACCGTCCCCGGGACTAGCGGGCAGCGGAGGGAAGTTCTTC.

The chain combines TRBV9 with TRBJ1-6, with D possibly being TRBD1 (6 bases). The CDR3 length is 17 residues. Germline values: CDR1 SGDLS, CDR2 YYNGEE. Trimming pared 4 bases from V and 8 bases from J, leaving 22 bases between. CDR3 residues: CASSLNSRGGVDSPLHF. DNA for the CDR3: TGTGCCAGCAGCCTAAATAGTAGGGGGGGAGTAGATTCACCCCTCCACTTT.

This chain connects TRBV14 to TRBJ2-1; possible D gene TRBD2, 6 bases. V dropped 4 bases and J dropped 4 bases, with 14 bases sitting between them. This CDR3 has 15 residues. Germline-derived CDR1 and CDR2 are SGHDN and FVKESK. In nucleotides, the CDR3 is TGTGCCAGCAGCCCTCTACAGCGGGTATACAATGAGCAGTTCTTC. It encodes CASSPLQRVYNEQFF.

The rearrangement uses TRBV27 and TRBJ2-7; possibly TRBD1 for D (5 bases). Per the germline V gene, CDR1 is MNHEY and CDR2 is SMNVEV (reference sequence). The CDR3 sequence is 16 residues long. The germline V and J ends were trimmed by 5 bases and 1 base, with 18 bases remaining between them. DNA for the CDR3: TGTGCCAGCAGTCCAATGCCCGGGCAGGGATCCTACGAGCAGTACTTC. Its protein is CASSPMPGQGSYEQYF.

The chain links TRBV20-1 to TRBJ1-1; no clear D. CDR3 length: 14 residues. CDR1 and CDR2 from the germline V gene are DFQATT and SNEGSKA (reference sequence). Trimming pared 3 bases from V and 1 base from J, leaving 12 bases between. As DNA, the CDR3 is TGCAGTGCTAGTAAGGGAGGAGGGAACACTGAAGCTTTCTTT. Its protein is CSASKGGGNTEAFF.

The chain carries TRBV20-1 and TRBJ1-4, with unresolved D. V gave up 3 bases and J gave up 6 bases, with 8 bases separating them. The CDR3 runs 12 residues. Germline V gene lookup returns CDR1 DFQATT and CDR2 SNEGSKA (reference sequence). CDR3 DNA sequence: TGCAGTGCTAGTACAGTAGATGAAAAACTGTTTTTT. It encodes CSASTVDEKLFF.

The rearrangement links TRBV5-1 to TRBJ1-6, with 7 nucleotides matching TRBD1. The CDR3 is 16 amino acids. CDR1 and CDR2 from the germline V gene are SGHRS and YFSETQ. With 0 bases clipped from V and 10 bases from J, the junction kept 10 bases outside the gene matches. The CDR3 reads CASSLARQGAGSPLHF. CDR3 nucleotide sequence: TGCGCCAGCAGCTTGGCCAGACAGGGTGCGGGGTCACCCCTCCACTTT.

This chain uses TRBV24-1 with TRBJ2-7; D is uncertain. This CDR3 comprises 13 residues. CDR1 is KGHDR, CDR2 SFDVKD, per germline. V lost 7 bases and J 6 bases, leaving 15 bases between the germline ends. This CDR3 is CATSPPSGSEQYF. The CDR3 DNA reads as TGTGCCACCAGCCCCCCGTCTGGCAGCGAGCAGTACTTC.

The CDR3 region has the DNA TGTGCCAGCAGTGCAGGGCACCTCTCTGGGGCCAACGTCCTGACTTTC. It translates to CASSAGHLSGANVLTF. J is TRBJ2-6 and V is TRBV2; TRBD1 might be the D (5 bases). The germline V gene encodes CDR1 SNHLY and CDR2 FYNNEI. V was pared by 4 bases and J by 0 bases, with 10 bases between. The CDR3 is made up of 16 amino acids. Variable domain in full (rest from reference TRBV2 and TRBJ2-6): EPEVTQTPSHQVTQMGQEVILRCVPISNHLYFYWYRQILGQKVEFLVSFYNNEISEKSEIFDDQFSVERPDGSNFTLKIRSTKLEDSAMYFCASSAGHLSGANVLTFGAGSRLTVL.

The genes are TRBV11-1 and TRBJ1-1; TRBD1 matches at 9 bases. The CDR3 has 15 amino acids. Trimming cost V 5 bases and J 4 bases; bases outside gene matches: 8. CDR1 is SGHAT and CDR2 is FQDESV in the germline V gene (reference sequence). CDR3 sequence: CASSAGTGKATEAFF. The DNA for the CDR3 is TGTGCCAGCAGCGCCGGGACAGGGAAGGCCACTGAAGCTTTCTTT.

In this sample, this clone turned up once. J is TRBJ2-7 and V is TRBV6-5; 7 positions match TRBD2. This CDR3 has 14 residues. In germline, CDR1 is MNHEY, CDR2 SVGAGI. Trimming took 5 bases from V and 2 from J; bases not matched to a gene: 6. The CDR3 nucleotides read TGTGCCAGCAGTCCACTAGCGCGGACCTACGAGCAGTACTTC. Protein sequence: CASSPLARTYEQYF.

This chain uses TRBV6-5 with TRBJ2-1; 8 positions match TRBD1. Looked up from germline, CDR1 is MNHEY and CDR2 is SVGAGI. Trimming cost V 7 bases and J 3 bases; bases outside gene matches: 5. The CDR3 totals 14 residues. The CDR3 loop reads CASIRQGRYNEQFF. The DNA for the CDR3 is TGTGCCAGCATTAGACAGGGGCGCTACAATGAGCAGTTCTTC.

The chain carries TRBV5-1 and TRBJ1-5; D uncertain. The V end lost 1 base, the J end lost 5 bases, and 13 bases lay between the germline ends. From germline, CDR1 is SGHRS and CDR2 YFSETQ. This CDR3 is 15 amino acids long. CDR3 amino acids: CASSLIGERDQPQHF. The CDR3 DNA follows: TGCGCCAGCAGCTTGATCGGGGAAAGAGATCAGCCCCAGCATTTT.

The V and J genes are TRBV29-1 and TRBJ2-3, with 7 nucleotides matching TRBD1. Per germline, CDR1 SQVTM and CDR2 ANQGSEA. With V trimmed by 0 bases and J by 7 bases, 13 bases remained unmatched. This CDR3 contains 16 residues. DNA for the CDR3: TGCAGCGTTGAAGAACCCTTTCTAGGGGGCAACAATACGCAGTATTTT. It specifies CSVEEPFLGGNNTQYF.